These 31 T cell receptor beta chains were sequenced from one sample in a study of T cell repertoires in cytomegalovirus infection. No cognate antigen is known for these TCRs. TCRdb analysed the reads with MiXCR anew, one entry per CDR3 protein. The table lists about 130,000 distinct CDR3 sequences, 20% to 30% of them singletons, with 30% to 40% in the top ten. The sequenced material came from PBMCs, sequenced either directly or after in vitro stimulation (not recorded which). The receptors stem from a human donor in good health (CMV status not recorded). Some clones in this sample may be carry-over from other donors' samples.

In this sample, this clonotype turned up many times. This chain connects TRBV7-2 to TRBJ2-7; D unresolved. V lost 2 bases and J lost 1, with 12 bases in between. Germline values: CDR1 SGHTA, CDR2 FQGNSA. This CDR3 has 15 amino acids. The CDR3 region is CASSLSGVNSYEQYF. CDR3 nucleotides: TGTGCCAGCAGCTTATCCGGTGTCAATTCCTACGAGCAGTACTTC.

The CDR3 here is CASSQRPNTIYF. CDR3 DNA sequence: TGTGCCAGCAGCCAACGCCCGAACACCATATATTTT. V and J are TRBV14 and TRBJ1-3; D gene uncertain. CDR1 is SGHDN and CDR2 is FVKESK in the germline V gene. V dropped 2 bases and J dropped 7 bases, with 6 bases sitting between them. The CDR3 is 12 amino acids.

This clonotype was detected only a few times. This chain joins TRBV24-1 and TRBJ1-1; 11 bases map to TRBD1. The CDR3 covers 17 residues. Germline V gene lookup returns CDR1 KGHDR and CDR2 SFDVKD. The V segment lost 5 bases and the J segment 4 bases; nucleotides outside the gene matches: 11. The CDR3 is CATSAGTGGVRGTEAFF. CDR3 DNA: TGTGCCACCAGTGCCGGGACAGGGGGTGTTAGAGGCACTGAAGCTTTCTTT.

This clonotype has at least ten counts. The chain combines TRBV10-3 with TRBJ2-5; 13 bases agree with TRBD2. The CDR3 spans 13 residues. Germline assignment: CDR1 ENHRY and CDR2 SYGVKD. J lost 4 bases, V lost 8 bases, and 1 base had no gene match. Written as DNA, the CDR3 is TGTGCCATCCGGACTAGCGGGAGAGAGACCCAGTACTTC. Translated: CAIRTSGRETQYF.

The CDR3: CASSYRTSGTYEQYF. CDR3 DNA: TGTGCCAGCAGTTACCGAACTAGCGGGACCTACGAGCAGTACTTC. The chain links TRBV6-5 to TRBJ2-7, with 10 bases lining up with TRBD2. The CDR3 runs 15 residues. CDR1 is MNHEY and CDR2 is SVGAGI in the germline V gene. J gave up 2 bases and V 2 bases, and 3 bases lay outside the gene matches.

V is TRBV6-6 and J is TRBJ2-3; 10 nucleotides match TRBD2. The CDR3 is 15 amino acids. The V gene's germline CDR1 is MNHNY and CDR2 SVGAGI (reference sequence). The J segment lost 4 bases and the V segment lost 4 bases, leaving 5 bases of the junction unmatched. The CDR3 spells CASSSTSGNSDTQYF. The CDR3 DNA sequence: TGTGCCAGCAGTTCCACTAGCGGGAACTCAGATACGCAGTATTTT.

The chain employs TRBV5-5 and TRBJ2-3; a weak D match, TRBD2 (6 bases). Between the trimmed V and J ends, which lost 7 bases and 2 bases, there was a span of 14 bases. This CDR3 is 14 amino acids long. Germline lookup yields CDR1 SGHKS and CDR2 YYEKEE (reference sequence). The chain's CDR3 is CASRSSGLTDTQYF. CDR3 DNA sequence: TGTGCCAGCCGTTCCAGCGGGCTCACAGATACGCAGTATTTT.

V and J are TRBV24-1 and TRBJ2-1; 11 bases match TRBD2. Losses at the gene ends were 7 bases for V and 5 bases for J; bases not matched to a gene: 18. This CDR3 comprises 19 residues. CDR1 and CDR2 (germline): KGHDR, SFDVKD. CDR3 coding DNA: TGTGCCACCAGAGGCCCCGAGGGGCCGGGACTAGCGGACAACAATGAGCAGTTCTTC. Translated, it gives CATRGPEGPGLADNNEQFF.

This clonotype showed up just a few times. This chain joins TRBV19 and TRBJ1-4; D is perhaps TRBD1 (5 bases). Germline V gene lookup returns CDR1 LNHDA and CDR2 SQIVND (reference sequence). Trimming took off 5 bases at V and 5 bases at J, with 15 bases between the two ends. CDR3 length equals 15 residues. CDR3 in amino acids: CASSPPGDANEKLFF. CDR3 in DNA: TGTGCCAGTAGTCCGCCCGGGGACGCGAATGAAAAACTGTTTTTT.

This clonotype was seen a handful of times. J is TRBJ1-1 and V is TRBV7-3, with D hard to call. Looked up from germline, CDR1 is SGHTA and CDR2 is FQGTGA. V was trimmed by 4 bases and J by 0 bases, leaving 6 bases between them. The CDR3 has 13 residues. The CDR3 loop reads CASSSNMNTEAFF. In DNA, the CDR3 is TGTGCCAGCAGCTCTAACATGAACACTGAAGCTTTCTTT. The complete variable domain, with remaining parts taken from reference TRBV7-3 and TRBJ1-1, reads GAGVSQTPSNKVTEKGKYVELRCDPISGHTALYWYRQSLGQGPEFLIYFQGTGAADDSGLPNDRFFAVRPEGSVSTLKIQRTERGDSAVYLCASSSNMNTEAFFGQGTRLTVV.

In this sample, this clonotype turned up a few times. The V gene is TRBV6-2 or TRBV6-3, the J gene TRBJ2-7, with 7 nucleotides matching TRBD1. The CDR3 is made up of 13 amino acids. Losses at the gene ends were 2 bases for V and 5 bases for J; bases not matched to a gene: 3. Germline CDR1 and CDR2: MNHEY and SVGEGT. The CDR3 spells CASSYPDRDEQYF. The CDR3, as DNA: TGTGCCAGCAGTTACCCTGACAGGGACGAGCAGTACTTC.

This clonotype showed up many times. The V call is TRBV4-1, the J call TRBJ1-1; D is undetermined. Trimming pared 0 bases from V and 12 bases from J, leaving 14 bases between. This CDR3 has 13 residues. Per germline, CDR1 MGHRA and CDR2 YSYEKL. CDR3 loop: CASSQDEGGNTFF. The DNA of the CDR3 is TGCGCCAGCAGCCAAGATGAGGGAGGGAATACTTTCTTT.

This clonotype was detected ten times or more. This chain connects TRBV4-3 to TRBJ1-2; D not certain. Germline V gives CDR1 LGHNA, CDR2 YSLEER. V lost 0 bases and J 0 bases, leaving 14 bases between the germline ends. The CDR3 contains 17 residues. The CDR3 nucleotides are TGCGCCAGCAGCCAAGATCCATTGGAGTTAGCTAACTATGGCTACACCTTC. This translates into CASSQDPLELANYGYTF.

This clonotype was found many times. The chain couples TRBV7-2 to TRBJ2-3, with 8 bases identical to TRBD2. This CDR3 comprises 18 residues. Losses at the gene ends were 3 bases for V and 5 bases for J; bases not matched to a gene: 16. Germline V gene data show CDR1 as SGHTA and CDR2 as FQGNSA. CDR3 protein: CASSLEAGVIRVGDTQYF. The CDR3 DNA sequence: TGTGCCAGCAGCTTGGAAGCGGGAGTAATTAGGGTGGGAGATACGCAGTATTTT.

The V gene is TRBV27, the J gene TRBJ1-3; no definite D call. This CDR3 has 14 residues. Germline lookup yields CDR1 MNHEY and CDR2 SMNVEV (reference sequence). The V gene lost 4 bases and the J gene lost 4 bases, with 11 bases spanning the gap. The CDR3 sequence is CASSSPSVGNTIYF. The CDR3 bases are TGTGCCAGCAGTTCCCCCAGCGTCGGAAACACCATATATTTT.

The CDR3 sequence is CASSSSGRLNNEQFF. CDR3 nucleotides: TGTGCCAGCAGTTCTAGCGGTAGGCTGAACAATGAGCAGTTCTTC. The chain joins TRBV7-2 to TRBJ2-1; 7 nucleotides match TRBD2. From germline, CDR1 is SGHTA and CDR2 FQGNSA. The CDR3 totals 15 residues. Trimming cost V 6 bases and J 5 bases; bases outside gene matches: 10. The full variable domain, in which reference TRBV7-2 and TRBJ2-1 provide the parts outside the CDR3, is GAGVSQSPSNKVTEKGKDVELRCDPISGHTALYWYRQSLGQGLEFLIYFQGNSAPDKSGLPSDRFSAERTGGSVSTLTIQRTQQEDSAVYLCASSSSGRLNNEQFFGPGTRLTVL.

The CDR3 reads CASSYGRTSRLRTLHF. The CDR3 DNA is TGTGCCAGCAGTTACGGACGGACTAGTCGGTTGAGGACCCTCCACTTT. The chain couples TRBV6-5 to TRBJ1-6; D not resolved. V was shortened by 2 bases and J by 14 bases, with 22 bases between the two germline ends. Germline loops: CDR1 MNHEY, CDR2 SVGAGI. CDR3 length: 16 residues.

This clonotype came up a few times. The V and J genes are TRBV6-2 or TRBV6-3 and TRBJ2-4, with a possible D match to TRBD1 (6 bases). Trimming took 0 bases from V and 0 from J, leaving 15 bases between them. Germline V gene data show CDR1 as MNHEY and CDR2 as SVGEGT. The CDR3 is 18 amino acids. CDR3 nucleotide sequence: TGTGCCAGCAGTTACTCTGATGGACAGCGACTAGCCAAAAACATTCAGTACTTC. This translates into CASSYSDGQRLAKNIQYF.

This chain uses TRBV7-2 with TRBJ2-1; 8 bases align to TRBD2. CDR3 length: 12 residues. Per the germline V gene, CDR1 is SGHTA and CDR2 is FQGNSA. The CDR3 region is CAGTSGGIEQFF. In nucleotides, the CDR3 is TGTGCTGGTACTAGCGGCGGAATCGAGCAGTTCTTC.

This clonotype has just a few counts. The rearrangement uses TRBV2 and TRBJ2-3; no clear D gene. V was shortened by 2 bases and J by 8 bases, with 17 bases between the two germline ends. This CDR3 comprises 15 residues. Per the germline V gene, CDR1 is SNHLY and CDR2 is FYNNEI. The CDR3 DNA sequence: TGTGCCAGCAGTGAACCTAAGATCCTAGGCTCTACGCAGTATTTT. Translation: CASSEPKILGSTQYF.

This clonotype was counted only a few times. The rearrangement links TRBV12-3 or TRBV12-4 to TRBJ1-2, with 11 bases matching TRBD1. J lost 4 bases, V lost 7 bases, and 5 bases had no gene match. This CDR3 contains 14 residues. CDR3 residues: CASTTGTGGYGYTF. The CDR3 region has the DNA TGTGCCAGCACCACCGGGACAGGGGGCTATGGCTACACCTTC.

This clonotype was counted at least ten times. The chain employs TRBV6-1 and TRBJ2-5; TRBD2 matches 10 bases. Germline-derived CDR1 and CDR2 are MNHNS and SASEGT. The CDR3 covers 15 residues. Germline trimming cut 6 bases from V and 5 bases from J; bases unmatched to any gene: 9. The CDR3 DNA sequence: TGTGCCAGCAGCGCCAGCGGGAGGGCACGGGAGACCCAGTACTTC. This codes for CASSASGRARETQYF.

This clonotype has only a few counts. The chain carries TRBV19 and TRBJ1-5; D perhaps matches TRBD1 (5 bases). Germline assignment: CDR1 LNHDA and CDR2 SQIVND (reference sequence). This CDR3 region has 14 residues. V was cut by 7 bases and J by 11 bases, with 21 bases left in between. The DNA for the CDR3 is TGTGCCAGTACCGAGGGACGGGTTCTTGGGACCCAGCATTTT. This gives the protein CASTEGRVLGTQHF.

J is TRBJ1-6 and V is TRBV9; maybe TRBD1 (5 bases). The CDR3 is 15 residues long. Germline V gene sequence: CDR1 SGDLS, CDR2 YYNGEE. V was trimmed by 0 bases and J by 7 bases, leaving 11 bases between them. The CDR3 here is CASSVGLGGNSPLHF. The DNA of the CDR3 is TGTGCCAGCAGCGTAGGATTGGGGGGAAATTCACCCCTCCACTTT. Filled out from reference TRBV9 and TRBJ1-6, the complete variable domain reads DSGVTQTPKHLITATGQRVTLRCSPRSGDLSVYWYQQSLDQGLQFLIQYYNGEERAKGNILERFSAQQFPDLHSELNLSSLELGDSALYFCASSVGLGGNSPLHFGNGTRLTVT.

Here the CDR3 reads CASNDRGGTNEKLFF. In nucleotides, the CDR3 is TGTGCCAGCAACGACAGGGGGGGAACTAATGAAAAACTGTTTTTT. This sequence joins TRBV6-6 and TRBJ1-4; 9 nucleotides align to TRBD1. In germline, CDR1 is MNHNY, CDR2 SVGAGI (reference sequence). The CDR3 has 15 residues. The junction had 4 bases not matched to a gene; V was cut back by 7 bases and J by 1 base.

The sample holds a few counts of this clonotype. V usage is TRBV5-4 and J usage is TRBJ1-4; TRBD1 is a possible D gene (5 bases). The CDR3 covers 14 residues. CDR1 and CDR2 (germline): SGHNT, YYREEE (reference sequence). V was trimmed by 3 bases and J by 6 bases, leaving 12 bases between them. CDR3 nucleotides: TGTGCCAGCAGCTCGGAAGACAGTTATGAAAAACTGTTTTTT. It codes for CASSSEDSYEKLFF.

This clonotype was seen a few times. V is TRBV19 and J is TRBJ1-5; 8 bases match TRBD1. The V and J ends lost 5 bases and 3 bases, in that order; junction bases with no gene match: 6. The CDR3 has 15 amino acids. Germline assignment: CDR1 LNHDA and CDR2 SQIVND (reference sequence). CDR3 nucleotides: TGTGCCAGTAGTCTGACAGGGGCCCACAATCAGCCCCAGCATTTT. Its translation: CASSLTGAHNQPQHF.

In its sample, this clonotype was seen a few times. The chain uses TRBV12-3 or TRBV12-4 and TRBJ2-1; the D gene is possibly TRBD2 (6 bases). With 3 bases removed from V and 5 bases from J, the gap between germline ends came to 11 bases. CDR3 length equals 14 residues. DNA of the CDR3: TGTGCCAGCAGTTTCGGCGGGAATCACAATGAGCAGTTCTTC. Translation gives CASSFGGNHNEQFF.

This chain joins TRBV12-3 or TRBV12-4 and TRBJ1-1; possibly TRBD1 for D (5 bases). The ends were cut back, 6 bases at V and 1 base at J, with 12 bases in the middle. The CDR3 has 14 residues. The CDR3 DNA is TGTGCCAGCAGCACGGACACTCAGAACACTGAAGCTTTCTTT. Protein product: CASSTDTQNTEAFF.

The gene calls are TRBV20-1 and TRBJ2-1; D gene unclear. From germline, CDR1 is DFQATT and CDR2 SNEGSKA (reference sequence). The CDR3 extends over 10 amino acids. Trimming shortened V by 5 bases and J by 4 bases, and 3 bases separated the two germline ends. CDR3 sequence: CSAYYNEQFF. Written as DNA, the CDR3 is TGCAGTGCTTATTACAATGAGCAGTTCTTC.

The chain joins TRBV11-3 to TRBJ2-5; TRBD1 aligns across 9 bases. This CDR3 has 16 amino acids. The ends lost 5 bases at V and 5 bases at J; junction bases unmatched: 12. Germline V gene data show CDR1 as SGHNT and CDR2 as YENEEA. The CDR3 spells CASSTRTGVETETQYF. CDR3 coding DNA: TGTGCCAGCAGCACCCGGACAGGGGTCGAAACGGAGACCCAGTACTTC.